Shown below are 30 T cell receptor delta chains from a single sample sequenced in a study of γδ T cells in repeated Plasmodium falciparum infection. Vgamma9/Vdelta2+ and Vdelta2-negative gammadelta T cells were flow-sorted from PBMC for bulk sequencing. TCRdb reapplied CATT to the multiplex PCR reads. The repertoire holds tens of thousands of delta-chain clones, with over 1.5% as singletons. The sequencing sample was made of gamma-delta T cells from blood. The source of these receptors is a pool of human donors (malaria-infected and uninfected, not separated).

This clone was picked up a small number of times. The TCRdb protein, from a much larger clone, departs from this DNA's translation at residue 18, likely by read error; the protein shown derives from the DNA. The chain recombines TRDV1 with TRDJ1, with TRDD3 matching 11 bases. The J gene, absent from TCRdb, was called here by matching the DNA to germline. Germline V gene data show CDR1 as TSWWSYY and CDR2 as QGS. The length of the CDR3 is 22 residues. CDR3 nucleotides: TGTGCTCTTGGGGCCCCTGTTGGGCCTGACTGGGGGATATTGACGTACACCAATAAACTCATCTTT. Its translation: CALGAPVGPDWGILTYTNKLIF.

Only a few counts were recorded for this clone. The protein that TCRdb holds for this DNA derives from a much larger clone and differs from the translated DNA at residue 8, which likely indicates a read error; the protein shown here is translated from the DNA. The V call is TRAV38-2/DV8, the J call TRDJ1; 8 bases match TRDD3. CDR3 length: 17 amino acids. The junction had 9 bases not matched to a gene; V was cut back by 2 bases and J by 0 bases. Germline V lookup: CDR1 TSESDYY, CDR2 QEAYKQQN. The CDR3 loop is CAYRRLGARPYTDKLIF. CDR3 nucleotide sequence: TGTGCTTATAGGAGACTGGGGGCGAGACCCTACACCGATAAACTCATCTTT.

To note about this clone: TCRdb lists the protein of a much larger clone for this DNA, which differs at residue 18, so this is likely a read error; the protein given here is translated from the DNA itself. As DNA, the CDR3 is TGTGCTCTTGGGGAACTAGGAGTCAAAGGCTTTTCGACTGGGGGATTCTCACGCCTGTACACCGATAAACTCATCTTT. Residues: CALGELGVKGFSTGGFSRLYTDKLIF. The chain recombines TRDV1 with TRDJ1, with 10 bases identical to TRDD3. The J gene is not listed in TCRdb, so it was assigned here from a DNA match to germline. The length of the CDR3 is 26 residues. The germline V gene has CDR1 TSWWSYY and CDR2 QGS. V gave up 0 bases and J gave up 0 bases; unmatched junction bases: 31.

In this sample, this clone turned up many times. TCRdb pairs this DNA with a much larger clone's protein that differs at residue 13, likely a read error; the protein shown was translated from the DNA. This chain connects TRDV1 to TRDJ1; the D is unclear. This CDR3 is 18 amino acids long. CDR1 and CDR2 (germline): TSWWSYY, QGS. The germline V and J ends were trimmed by 5 bases and 3 bases, with 25 bases remaining between them. Here the CDR3 DNA reads TGTGCTCTTGGGTTCACCTCCGTACATACTTATATCGCCGATAAACTCATCTTT. Translation gives CALGFTSVHTYIADKLIF.

This clone was seen a few times. A far larger clone is a single base away, which makes a read error likely. Distinct nucleotide sequences in the sample also encode this CDR3. The V and J genes are TRDV1 and TRDJ1, with 13 positions matching TRDD3. The J gene was not available in TCRdb and was assigned here by matching the DNA to germline segments. Germline CDR1 is TSWWSYY and CDR2 is QGS. The CDR3 runs 28 residues. V shed 0 bases, J shed 0 bases, and the junction held 34 bases outside the gene matches. The chain's CDR3 is CALGELSHGFLREPYWGIRRAYTDKLIF. CDR3 in DNA: TGTGCTCTTGGGGAACTTAGTCATGGGTTCCTACGGGAGCCGTACTGGGGGATACGTAGGGCGTACACCGATAAACTCATCTTT.

This clone is medium-sized. Other DNA sequences in this specimen translate into the identical CDR3. The chain has TRDV1 and TRDJ1; unclear D gene. Looked up from germline, CDR1 is TSWWSYY and CDR2 is QGS. Trimming removed 1 base from V and 2 bases from J, with 20 bases in between. This CDR3 contains 18 residues. The CDR3 DNA reads as TGTGCTCTTGGGGAACATATCCCCCCCGGGGCTGTTACCGATAAACTCATCTTT. This encodes CALGEHIPPGAVTDKLIF.

Comments on this clone: A far more abundant clone sits one base away, making this likely a read error. The same CDR3 arises from other DNA sequences in this sample as well. J is TRDJ1 and V is TRDV2, with 8 bases identical to TRDD3. No J gene is reported in TCRdb; it was inferred here by comparing the DNA with germline. Germline trimming cut 3 bases from V and 0 bases from J; bases unmatched to any gene: 47. The CDR3 spans 29 residues. The V gene's germline CDR1 is GEAIGNYY and CDR2 EKD. The CDR3 region is CACDPAFRPNGVEPLLGADADLYTDKLIF. The CDR3 coding sequence is TGTGCCTGTGACCCTGCCTTCCGGCCCAACGGAGTAGAGCCCTTACTGGGGGCCGACGCTGACCTATACACCGATAAACTCATCTTT.

This clone was seen more than once but under ten times. TCRdb pairs this DNA with a much larger clone's protein that differs at residue 4, likely a read error; the protein shown was translated from the DNA. The rearrangement joins TRDV3 to TRDJ1; the D gene is possibly TRDD2 (7 bases). CDR1 and CDR2 (germline): TVYSNPD, GDNSRS (reference sequence). Between the trimmed V and J ends, which lost 5 bases and 3 bases, there was a span of 31 bases. CDR3 length: 18 amino acids. In DNA form, the CDR3 reads TGTGCCATCGCTTTCCTACGTGGGAACTGGGATAATGCCGATAAACTCATCTTT. It codes for CAIAFLRGNWDNADKLIF. Full variable domain (outside the CDR3, taken from reference TRDV3 and TRDJ1): CDKVTQSSPDQTVASGSEVVLLCTYDTVYSNPDLFWYRIRPDYSFQFVFYGDNSRSEGADFTQGRFSVKHILTQKAFHLVISPVRTEDSATYYCAIAFLRGNWDNADKLIFGKGTRVTVEP.

This clone was observed at least ten times. Other DNA variants within this sample encode the same CDR3. The chain recombines TRDV1 with TRDJ1; 9 bases agree with TRDD3. Germline CDR1 reads TSWWSYY; CDR2 reads QGS. V trimming: 1 base; J trimming: 0 bases; junction bases outside the gene matches: 24. CDR3 size: 23 residues. The CDR3: CALGERRGARGGYLQPNTDKLIF. CDR3 DNA sequence: TGTGCTCTTGGGGAACGGAGAGGGGCCAGGGGGGGATACTTGCAACCTAACACCGATAAACTCATCTTT.

The table lists this clone with a few counts. This likely reflects a read error, since a far larger clone is one base away. The same CDR3 arises from other DNA sequences in this sample as well. The chain is built from TRDV1 and TRDJ1, with D unresolved. Assignment of the J gene here rests on matching the DNA to germline, because TCRdb gives none. Germline CDR1 TSWWSYY, CDR2 QGS. V was clipped by 4 bases and J by 0 bases, with 18 bases between them. The CDR3 sequence is 17 residues long. The CDR3 reads CALGVQPPASYTDKLIF. CDR3 bases: TGTGCTCTTGGGGTACAGCCTCCTGCCTCGTACACCGATAAACTCATCTTT.

This clone showed up just a few times. This DNA's translation and the protein TCRdb lists, from a much larger clone, do not match at residue 10, likely due to a read error; the protein shown is translated from the DNA. The J gene is TRDJ1, the V gene TRDV1; 9 bases map to TRDD3. Germline values: CDR1 TSWWSYY, CDR2 QGS. V gave up 0 bases and J gave up 5 bases; unmatched junction bases: 28. The CDR3 sequence is 23 residues long. The chain's CDR3 is CALGELISLSYNWGKRGVDKLIF. The CDR3 DNA sequence: TGTGCTCTTGGGGAACTAATATCCCTATCTTATAACTGGGGGAAAAGGGGTGTTGATAAACTCATCTTT.

As regards this clone: This likely came from a read error, as a far larger clone is one base away. Other DNA sequences in the same sample also yield this CDR3. The chain links TRDV2 to TRDJ1; 10 bases are shared with TRDD3. TCRdb supplies no J gene; here it was assigned by aligning the nucleotide sequence to germline. This CDR3 spans 25 amino acids. In germline, CDR1 is GEAIGNYY, CDR2 EKD. Trimming at V came to 3 bases and at J to 0 bases, leaving 33 bases not matched to a gene. CDR3 sequence reads: CACDPIRSSSYSWGILRAYTDKLIF. The CDR3 nucleotides are TGTGCCTGTGACCCGATCCGCTCAAGTTCCTACTCGTGGGGGATACTAAGGGCGTACACCGATAAACTCATCTTT.

The table lists this clone with many counts. TCRdb's protein for this DNA is that of a much larger clone and differs from the translation at residue 14, likely a read error; the protein shown is the DNA translation. This chain joins TRDV1 and TRDJ3; 10 bases line up with TRDD3. The CDR3 runs 20 residues. CDR1 is TSWWSYY, CDR2 QGS, per germline. CDR3 amino acids: CALGGRVRTGGSWGTRQMFF. DNA of the CDR3: TGTGCTCTTGGGGGCAGGGTAAGAACTGGGGGATCCTGGGGCACCCGACAGATGTTTTTC.

This clone was detected a few times. The TCRdb protein, from a much larger clone, departs from this DNA's translation at residue 19, likely by read error; the protein shown derives from the DNA. The CDR3 region is CAIGELDHTVIGGYGTDKFIF. Written as DNA, the CDR3 is TGTGCTATTGGGGAACTAGATCATACTGTTATCGGGGGATACGGCACCGATAAATTCATCTTT. TRDV1 is the V gene, and the J gene was not called; the DNA was not used to check the table's D call, TRDD3. The germline V gene encodes CDR1 TSWWSYY and CDR2 QGS. The CDR3 has 21 amino acids.

This clone was counted only a few times. The likely explanation is a read error, given a far larger clone one base away. Other nucleotide sequences in the sample specify the same CDR3. CDR3 coding DNA: TGTGCCTGTGATGGTGTGGTGGGATACGAACTGGGTCTCACCGACAAACTCATCTTT. It specifies CACDGVVGYELGLTDKLIF. The V call is TRDV2, the J call TRDJ1; 8 bases are shared with TRDD3. The J gene, missing from TCRdb, was assigned here through DNA to germline matching. Germline V lookup: CDR1 GEAIGNYY, CDR2 EKD. The CDR3 is 19 residues long.

This clone occurred many times. TCRdb's protein for this DNA is that of a much larger clone and differs from the translation at residue 9, likely a read error; the protein shown is the DNA translation. This chain connects TRDV1 to TRDJ1, with D unresolved. From germline, CDR1 is TSWWSYY and CDR2 QGS. V was clipped by 1 base and J by 8 bases, with 14 bases between them. This CDR3 contains 14 residues. The CDR3 spells CALGEPDPVLKLIF. The CDR3 DNA is TGTGCTCTTGGGGAACCGGACCCTGTGCTGAAACTCATCTTT.

This clone was recorded at least ten times. Translating this DNA gives a protein that differs at residue 10 from the TCRdb one, which belongs to a much larger clone; a read error is likely, and the protein shown is this translation. The rearrangement joins TRDV2 to TRDJ1, with 11 bases that match TRDD3. J gave up 1 base and V 4 bases, and 13 bases lay outside the gene matches. The length of the CDR3 is 18 residues. Germline lookup yields CDR1 GEAIGNYY and CDR2 EKD. The CDR3 nucleotides read TGTGCCTGTGATCCCGTACTGGGGGATATGGGGGTCACCGATAAACTCATCTTT. Translating gives CACDPVLGDMGVTDKLIF.

With respect to this clone: TCRdb assigns this DNA the protein of a much larger clone, which departs from its translation at residue 18; this likely reflects a read error, and the protein shown comes from translating the DNA. With the J gene uncalled, the V gene is TRDV2; the tabulated D call, TRDD3, remains unverified against the DNA. CDR1 is GEAIGNYY and CDR2 is EKD in the germline V gene. The CDR3 runs to 20 residues. The CDR3 nucleotides read TGTGCCTGTGACGCAGCATACTGGGGGATACGGTCCCCATACACCGATAAACACATCTTT. As protein: CACDAAYWGIRSPYTDKHIF.

This clone showed up many times. The mismatch at residue 7 between this DNA's translation and the TCRdb protein of a much larger clone likely reflects a read error; the protein shown is translated from the DNA. V usage is TRDV1 and J usage is TRDJ1; 8 positions match TRDD3. CDR3 length: 20 amino acids. V gave up 4 bases and J gave up 4 bases; unmatched junction bases: 23. The germline V gene encodes CDR1 TSWWSYY and CDR2 QGS. This chain's CDR3 is CALGGHCWGTRREVGDKLIF. The CDR3 DNA reads as TGTGCTCTTGGGGGGCACTGCTGGGGGACGAGGAGGGAAGTTGGCGATAAACTCATCTTT.

Points on this clone: Only one base separates this from a far larger clonotype, so it likely reflects a read error. Additional DNA sequences in this sample encode the identical CDR3. The rearrangement joins TRDV1 to TRDJ1; 11 nucleotides align to TRDD3. In the absence of a J gene in TCRdb, the DNA was matched to germline to assign it here. The germline gives CDR1 TSWWSYY, CDR2 QGS. The CDR3 sequence is 21 residues long. V was clipped by 3 bases and J by 3 bases; unmatched bases: 21. In nucleotides, the CDR3 is TGTGCTCTTGGGGAGCCCTACACCCTCGGGTACTGGGGGATATATCCCGATAAACTCATCTTT. Translating it yields CALGEPYTLGYWGIYPDKLIF.

There are many counts of this clone. This likely reflects a read error, since a far larger clone is one base away. Other nucleotide sequences from this sample produce the same CDR3. The chain is built from TRDV1 and TRDJ1; TRDD2 might be the D (6 bases). The J gene is absent in TCRdb and was assigned here via DNA matching to germline. Germline assignment: CDR1 TSWWSYY and CDR2 QGS. This CDR3 is built from 17 residues. The CDR3 loop is CALGEPLSSWAGRKLIF. In DNA form, the CDR3 reads TGTGCCCTTGGGGAACCCTTATCTTCCTGGGCAGGACGTAAACTCATCTTT.

This clone was counted only a few times. This is likely an artifact of a read error, given a far larger clone one base away. The same CDR3 is also encoded by other DNA sequences in this sample. CDR3 loop: CAFDVLRVLGTRPATDKLIF. The CDR3 DNA reads TGTGCCTTTGACGTCCTCCGTGTACTGGGGACCCGGCCAGCCACCGATAAACTCATCTTT. This chain joins TRDV3 and TRDJ1, with TRDD3 matching 7 bases. The junction had 25 bases not matched to a gene; V was cut back by 2 bases and J by 1 base. The CDR3 runs to 20 residues. Germline V gene sequence: CDR1 TVYSNPD, CDR2 GDNSRS (reference sequence).

This clone has a handful of counts. The TCRdb record carries a much larger clone's protein, which differs from this DNA's translation at residue 20; a read error is the likely cause, and the protein listed here is the DNA translation. The rearrangement uses TRDV1 and TRDJ1; D is perhaps TRDD2 or TRDD3 (7 bases each). Germline loops: CDR1 TSWWSYY, CDR2 QGS. The CDR3 runs 25 residues. With 1 base removed from V and 3 bases from J, the gap between germline ends came to 42 bases. The CDR3 DNA follows: TGTGCTCTTGGGGAACCCTTCCTTACCTTATACCCATACTGGGGATATTGGAGGTACGCCGATAAACTCATCTTT. It is translated as CALGEPFLTLYPYWGYWRYADKLIF.

About this clone: TCRdb's listed protein matches a much larger clone and diverges from this DNA's translation at residue 7, likely through a read error; the protein shown comes from the DNA. The chain couples TRDV1 to TRDJ1, with 9 positions matching TRDD3. The V gene's germline CDR1 is TSWWSYY and CDR2 QGS. J was trimmed by 0 bases and V by 2 bases; bases with no gene match: 34. CDR3 length: 26 residues. The CDR3 reads CALGETFLKPRPGDWGTLRYTDKLIF. The CDR3 region has the DNA TGTGCTCTTGGGGAAACGTTCCTAAAGCCGCGACCGGGAGACTGGGGGACCCTGAGGTACACCGATAAACTCATCTTT.

A remark on this clone: TCRdb lists the protein of a much larger clone for this DNA, which differs at residue 9, so this is likely a read error; the protein given here is translated from the DNA itself. The J gene is TRDJ1, the V gene TRDV1; 7 bases agree with TRDD3. TCRdb does not report a J gene; here it was assigned by matching the DNA to germline references. The CDR3 extends over 21 amino acids. Unmatched junction bases numbered 21, after V lost 2 bases and J lost 0 bases. Per the germline V gene, CDR1 is TSWWSYY and CDR2 is QGS. CDR3: CALGEVKVPGDWPPYTDKLIF. Here the CDR3 DNA reads TGTGCTCTTGGGGAAGTGAAGGTACCGGGGGATTGGCCCCCGTACACCGATAAACTCATCTTT.

Concerning this clone itself: Given a far larger clone just one base away, this is likely a sequencing read error. Distinct nucleotide sequences in the sample also encode this CDR3. The V gene is TRDV1, the J gene TRDJ1; 7 bases are a match to TRDD2. Since TCRdb gives no J gene, matching the DNA to germline was used here to assign it. This CDR3 spans 23 amino acids. The V segment lost 4 bases and the J segment 0 bases; nucleotides outside the gene matches: 29. CDR1 and CDR2 from the germline V gene are TSWWSYY and QGS. CDR3 nucleotides: TGTGCTCTTGGGGTCCTTAGTTCCTACCCTTTTCGCCGTCTGGCCTTCTACACCGATAAACTCATCTTT. Its translation: CALGVLSSYPFRRLAFYTDKLIF.

This clone was counted ten times or more. TCRdb assigns this DNA the protein of a much larger clone, which departs from its translation at residue 18; this likely reflects a read error, and the protein shown comes from translating the DNA. V is TRDV1 and J is TRDJ1; 7 bases are shared with TRDD3. With 4 bases clipped from V and 6 bases from J, the junction kept 32 bases outside the gene matches. Germline values: CDR1 TSWWSYY, CDR2 QGS. The CDR3 runs to 22 residues. The CDR3 protein is CALGVVVDTPRLYWGYTNKLIF. The CDR3 DNA is TGTGCTCTTGGGGTGGTGGTCGATACCCCGCGGTTATACTGGGGTTATACCAATAAACTCATCTTT.

This clone has more than one count but fewer than ten. The TCRdb protein, from a much larger clone, departs from this DNA's translation at residue 11, likely by read error; the protein shown derives from the DNA. V gene TRDV1 combines with J gene TRDJ1, with 8 nucleotides matching TRDD3. Assignment of the J gene here rests on matching the DNA to germline, because TCRdb gives none. Trimming took 3 bases from V and 7 from J; bases not matched to a gene: 28. The CDR3 consists of 21 residues. Looked up from germline, CDR1 is TSWWSYY and CDR2 is QGS. The CDR3 sequence: CALGEGAPSWCWGTSQGKLIF. The CDR3 region has the DNA TGTGCTCTTGGGGAGGGGGCCCCCTCGTGGTGCTGGGGGACATCGCAGGGTAAACTCATCTTT.

On this clone: The TCRdb protein comes from a much larger clone and disagrees with this DNA's translation at residue 6, likely due to a read error; the protein given here is derived from the DNA. The J gene is TRDJ1, the V gene TRDV1, with 9 nucleotides matching TRDD3. Matching the DNA to germline supplied the J gene, which TCRdb does not give. The germline V gene has CDR1 TSWWSYY and CDR2 QGS. After removal of 3 bases from V and 0 bases from J, the junction contained 26 bases not matched to a gene. The CDR3 is 23 residues long. The CDR3 nucleotides are TGTGCTCTTGGGGAGATTGTCCTGCCTTCCGCGATGGGGATACGCGCTAACACCGATAAACTCATCTTT. Translation gives CALGEIVLPSAMGIRANTDKLIF.

This clone showed up many times. V gene TRDV1 combines with J gene TRDJ1; tentative D call: TRDD3 (6 bases). V was shortened by 9 bases and J by 0 bases, with 35 bases between the two germline ends. CDR3 length: 21 residues. The germline V gene encodes CDR1 TSWWSYY and CDR2 QGS. The CDR3 DNA follows: TGTGCTCTAGAGCTTCCCTACCCGTACTGGGTTCACCGGGCGTACACCGATAAACTCATCTTT. Protein: CALELPYPYWVHRAYTDKLIF.